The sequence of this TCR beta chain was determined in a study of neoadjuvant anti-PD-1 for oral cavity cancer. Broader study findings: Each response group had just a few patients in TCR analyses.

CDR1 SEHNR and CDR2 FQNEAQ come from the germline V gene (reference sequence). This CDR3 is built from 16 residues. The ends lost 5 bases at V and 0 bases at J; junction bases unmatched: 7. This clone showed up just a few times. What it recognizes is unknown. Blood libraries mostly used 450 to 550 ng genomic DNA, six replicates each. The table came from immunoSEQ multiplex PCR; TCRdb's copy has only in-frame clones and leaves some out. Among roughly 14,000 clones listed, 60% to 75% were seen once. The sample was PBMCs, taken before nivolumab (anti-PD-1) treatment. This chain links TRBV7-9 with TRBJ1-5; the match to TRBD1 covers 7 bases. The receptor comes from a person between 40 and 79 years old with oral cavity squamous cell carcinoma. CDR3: CASSAVQGTSNQPQHF. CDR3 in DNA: TGTGCCAGCAGCGCCGTACAGGGGACTAGCAATCAGCCCCAGCATTTT.